Each of the 21 T cell receptor beta chains below was sequenced from the same sample in a study of blood T cells in healthy people across ages. Combining a sample-barcoded 5' primer with a J-beta primer mix, a second PCR ran for roughly 7 to 11 cycles. One entry per CDR3 protein, called by TCRdb with MiXCR from the 5' RACE reads. The table shows around 600,000 distinct CDR3 sequences, with around 48% occurring only once. The sequenced sample consisted of blood. The receptor set was obtained from a man aged 80 or over in good health.

The chain couples TRBV5-1 to TRBJ2-1; D possibly corresponds to TRBD1 (5 bases). CDR1 and CDR2 (germline): SGHRS, YFSETQ. The CDR3 sequence is 14 residues long. Trimming pared 4 bases from V and 6 bases from J, leaving 14 bases between. The CDR3 bases are TGCGCCAGCAGCACCACCTCGCAGGGCAATGAGCAGTTCTTC. Translated, it gives CASSTTSQGNEQFF. The variable domain in full, completed from reference TRBV5-1 and TRBJ2-1, reads KAGVTQTPRYLIKTRGQQVTLSCSPISGHRSVSWYQQTPGQGLQFLFEYFSETQRNKGNFPGRFSGRQFSNSRSEMNVSTLELGDSALYLCASSTTSQGNEQFFGPGTRLTVL.

J is TRBJ1-1 and V is TRBV7-2; 10 positions agree with TRBD1. With V trimmed by 4 bases and J by 10 bases, 15 bases remained unmatched. Germline lookup yields CDR1 SGHTA and CDR2 FQGNSA. The CDR3 sequence is 16 residues long. The CDR3 here is CASSYIRGQGTPGAFF. The CDR3 DNA reads as TGTGCCAGCAGCTATATTAGGGGACAGGGGACCCCGGGAGCTTTCTTT.

The sample holds a few counts of this clonotype. This chain links TRBV14 with TRBJ1-4; D uncertain. V was trimmed by 0 bases and J by 0 bases, leaving 11 bases between them. Per the germline V gene, CDR1 is SGHDN and CDR2 is FVKESK. The CDR3 runs to 17 residues. Here the CDR3 DNA reads TGTGCCAGCAGCCAAGACAGCCTGAGTGCAACTAATGAAAAACTGTTTTTT. Protein: CASSQDSLSATNEKLFF.

The chain has TRBV20-1 and TRBJ2-5, with D possibly being TRBD2 (5 bases). Germline CDR1 DFQATT, CDR2 SNEGSKA (reference sequence). The CDR3 is 13 amino acids. The V end lost 8 bases, the J end lost 4 bases, and 17 bases lay between the germline ends. The CDR3 nucleotides read TGCAGTACCGACCAGCCCCGGGGAGAGACCCAGTACTTC. It codes for CSTDQPRGETQYF.

In DNA form, the CDR3 reads TGCAGCGTTGCGGGAAGCGGCCACACCTTC. The encoded protein is CSVAGSGHTF. V and J are TRBV29-1 and TRBJ1-2, with D unresolved. CDR3 size: 10 residues. Germline V CDR1 and CDR2: SQVTM, ANQGSEA. V lost 4 bases and J 12 bases, leaving 12 bases between the germline ends. Based on the CDR3 plus reference TRBV29-1 and TRBJ1-2, the full variable domain is SAVISQKPSRDICQRGTSLTIQCQVDSQVTMMFWYRQQPGQSLTLIATANQGSEATYESGFVIDKFPISRPNLTFSTLTVSNMSPEDSSIYLCSVAGSGHTFGSGTRLTVV.

The chain has TRBV4-2 and TRBJ2-7; possible D gene TRBD2, 6 bases. The CDR3 runs 15 residues. V gave up 1 base and J gave up 4 bases, with 14 bases separating them. Per germline, CDR1 LGHNA and CDR2 YNFKEQ. This CDR3 is CASSQGERVRYEQYF. In nucleotides, the CDR3 is TGTGCCAGCAGCCAAGGGGAGCGGGTTAGATACGAGCAGTACTTC.

The chain couples TRBV12-3 or TRBV12-4 to TRBJ1-6; TRBD1 agrees at 9 bases. The CDR3 is 16 amino acids. V lost 4 bases to trimming and J lost 14 bases; unmatched junction nucleotides: 15. The CDR3 sequence: CASSSNTGGRLGALHF. CDR3 nucleotide sequence: TGTGCCAGCAGTTCCAATACAGGGGGCAGGCTTGGGGCCCTCCACTTT.

This chain links TRBV7-9 with TRBJ2-4; 9 positions agree with TRBD1. CDR1 is SEHNR and CDR2 is FQNEAQ in the germline V gene (reference sequence). The junction had 9 bases not matched to a gene; V was cut back by 4 bases and J by 5 bases. The CDR3 loop spans 16 amino acids. This CDR3 reads CASSSTGGLVENIQYF. CDR3 sequence (DNA): TGTGCCAGCAGCTCCACAGGGGGCCTTGTCGAAAACATTCAGTACTTC. The full variable domain, in which reference TRBV7-9 and TRBJ2-4 provide the parts outside the CDR3, is DTGVSQNPRHKITKRGQNVTFRCDPISEHNRLYWYRQTLGQGPEFLTYFQNEAQLEKSRLLSDRFSAERPKGSFSTLEIQRTEQGDSAMYLCASSSTGGLVENIQYFGAGTRLSVL.

The chain carries TRBV7-2 and TRBJ1-1; D gene unclear. Germline CDR1 reads SGHTA; CDR2 reads FQGNSA. CDR3 length: 15 amino acids. V lost 1 base to trimming and J lost 3 bases, with 12 bases between them. For the CDR3, the DNA is TGTGCCAGCAGCTTAGTAGGAGGGCGGGACACTGAAGCTTTCTTT. Protein product: CASSLVGGRDTEAFF.

V is TRBV29-1 and J is TRBJ2-3; 8 nucleotides match TRBD2. The CDR3 has 14 residues. CDR1 and CDR2 from the germline V gene are SQVTM and ANQGSEA. The V and J ends lost 3 bases and 6 bases, in that order; junction bases with no gene match: 8. The CDR3: CSVDSSGRADTQYF. In DNA, the CDR3 is TGCAGCGTTGATTCGTCCGGGAGGGCGGATACGCAGTATTTT.

The V and J genes are TRBV20-1 and TRBJ2-5; possibly TRBD1 for D (5 bases). CDR3 length: 13 residues. Trimming took off 6 bases at V and 0 bases at J, with 11 bases between the two ends. Germline lookup yields CDR1 DFQATT and CDR2 SNEGSKA (reference sequence). The CDR3 sequence: CSADHRNQETQYF. Written as DNA, the CDR3 is TGCAGTGCAGACCACAGGAACCAAGAGACCCAGTACTTC.

V usage is TRBV7-2 and J usage is TRBJ1-2; 9 nucleotides agree with TRBD1. CDR1 is SGHTA and CDR2 is FQGNSA in the germline V gene. V shed 5 bases and J 9 bases; nucleotides not matched to a gene: 10. The length of the CDR3 is 14 residues. The CDR3 sequence is CASSRAGTGNRYTF. For the CDR3, the DNA is TGTGCCAGCAGCAGAGCAGGGACAGGGAATCGCTACACCTTC.

The genes are TRBV27 and TRBJ2-5; D call uncertain. Germline V gives CDR1 MNHEY, CDR2 SMNVEV (reference sequence). The CDR3 extends over 14 amino acids. The ends were cut back, 9 bases at V and 4 bases at J, with 18 bases in the middle. The CDR3 bases are TGTGCCAGTTCTTCCCCCCCGGGCGGAGAGACCCAGTACTTC. Its translation: CASSSPPGGETQYF.

On this clonotype: Sequence at one end of the junction differs from germline and may be a read error. CDR3 residues: CASSPQGADTRYF. In DNA form, the CDR3 reads TGCGCCAGCAGCCCCCAGGGGGCAGATACGCGGTATTTT. The chain uses TRBV4-3 and TRBJ2-3; 8 positions match TRBD1. CDR1 is LGHNA, CDR2 YSLEER, per germline. This CDR3 region has 13 residues.

Remarks on this clonotype: The germline gene is not matched at one end of the junction; a read error may be the cause. V and J are TRBV29-1 and TRBJ1-4; TRBD1 matches 9 bases. This CDR3 spans 13 amino acids. Germline CDR1 SQVTM, CDR2 ANQGSEA. The chain's CDR3 is CSVIGTGYEELFF. Written as DNA, the CDR3 is TGCAGCGTCATCGGGACAGGGTATGAAGAACTGTTTTTT.

The chain uses TRBV5-8 and TRBJ1-2, with D uncertain. The germline V gene encodes CDR1 SGHTS and CDR2 YDEGEE. The CDR3 contains 12 residues. The V gene lost 8 bases and the J gene lost 4 bases, with 12 bases spanning the gap. The CDR3 DNA sequence: TGTGCCAGTACACGGGGAGGCTATGGCTACACCTTC. This gives the protein CASTRGGYGYTF.

In its sample, this clonotype was seen once. The chain carries TRBV11-3 and TRBJ2-3, with no clear D. Germline assignment: CDR1 SGHNT and CDR2 YENEEA. The CDR3 spans 13 residues. Between the trimmed V and J ends, which lost 0 bases and 4 bases, there was a span of 5 bases. The chain's CDR3 is CASSLDQSDTQYF. In nucleotides, the CDR3 is TGTGCCAGCAGCTTAGATCAGTCAGATACGCAGTATTTT. Combining the CDR3 with reference TRBV11-3 and TRBJ2-3 gives the whole variable domain EAGVVQSPRYKIIEKKQPVAFWCNPISGHNTLYWYLQNLGQGPELLIRYENEEAVDDSQLPKDRFSAERLKGVDSTLKIQPAELGDSAVYLCASSLDQSDTQYFGPGTRLTVL.

CDR3 region: CASSLVGPRGGDTQYF. CDR3 nucleotide sequence: TGTGCCAGCAGCTTAGTCGGCCCGAGAGGAGGGGATACGCAGTATTTT. The J gene is TRBJ2-3, the V gene TRBV11-2; tentatively, D is TRBD2 (6 bases). Per the germline V gene, CDR1 is SGHAT and CDR2 is FQNNGV. The CDR3 runs to 16 residues. Between the trimmed V and J ends, which lost 1 base and 6 bases, there was a span of 17 bases.

This clonotype was seen a handful of times. At one end the junction does not follow the germline gene, possibly because of a read error. J is TRBJ2-3 and V is TRBV7-7, with 9 positions matching TRBD2. The CDR3 is 18 amino acids. Germline V CDR1 and CDR2: SSHAT, FNYEAQ (reference sequence). This CDR3 reads CASSLDPAGGPLRSAQYF. The CDR3 coding sequence is TGTGCTAGCAGCTTAGATCCAGCGGGAGGCCCGCTACGAAGTGCGCAGTATTTT.

The chain is built from TRBV6-5 and TRBJ1-6, with unresolved D. The V gene's germline CDR1 is MNHEY and CDR2 SVGAGI. This CDR3 has 14 amino acids. Trimming shortened V by 0 bases and J by 8 bases, and 8 bases separated the two germline ends. CDR3 sequence reads: CASSYSGLYSPLHF. The CDR3 nucleotides are TGTGCCAGCAGTTACTCAGGGCTCTATTCACCCCTCCACTTT.

The chain couples TRBV20-1 to TRBJ2-3, with 7 bases fitting TRBD2. V was clipped by 7 bases and J by 5 bases; unmatched bases: 9. This CDR3 region has 13 residues. Germline V gene data show CDR1 as DFQATT and CDR2 as SNEGSKA (reference sequence). CDR3 region: CSVPGRGIDTQYF. CDR3 in DNA: TGCAGTGTCCCGGGGCGGGGGATAGATACGCAGTATTTT.